This T cell receptor beta chain is drawn from a study of OX40 agonist ivuxolimab in advanced cancers. From germline, CDR1 is SGHNT and CDR2 YYREEE (reference sequence). The CDR3 is 14 amino acids. After removal of 1 base from V and 3 bases from J, the junction contained 3 bases not matched to a gene. The repertoire was sequenced with immunoSEQ multiplex PCR; TCRdb's copy has only in-frame clones and lacks some. The profile covers over 55,000 clones, with 81% appearing a single time and about 5% taken by the ten largest. The sample here was CD4+ or CD8+ T cells sorted from blood, taken in a trial of the OX40 agonist ivuxolimab. The chain joins TRBV5-4 to TRBJ2-5; 7 bases line up with TRBD2. The receptor comes from an adult with an advanced solid tumor such as melanoma, head and neck, liver or kidney cancer. In DNA form, the CDR3 reads TGTGCCAGCAGCTTGAGCCTAGCGGAAGAGACCCAGTACTTC. This gives the protein CASSLSLAEETQYF.